This paragraph reports one T cell receptor beta chain. The sample is drawn from a study of blood T cells in healthy people across ages. Then a second PCR, running about 7 to 11 cycles, was carried out with a sample-barcoded 5' primer and a J-beta primer mix. TCRdb passed the 5' RACE reads through MiXCR, listing each CDR3 protein once. Of some 800,000 distinct CDR3 sequences detected, under 45% appear once; the ten largest clones hold approximately 19%. CDR3 size: 13 residues. Germline CDR1 reads MNHEY; CDR2 reads SVGEGT. Deletions cut 0 bases from V and 7 bases from J, with 7 bases between. This TCR came from a man aged 55 to 70 in good health. This chain uses TRBV6-2 or TRBV6-3 with TRBJ2-1, with D perhaps assigned TRBD1 or TRBD2 (5 bases each). The sample was blood. Here the CDR3 DNA reads TGTGCCAGCAGTTACTCGTGGGGGAATGAGCAGTTCTTC. This encodes CASSYSWGNEQFF.